Here is one TCR beta chain with its context. The CDR3 runs 16 residues. The germline V gene has CDR1 SGHRS and CDR2 YFSETQ. J was trimmed by 4 bases and V by 2 bases; bases with no gene match: 7. This sample is part of a study of blood T cell repertoires in COVID-19. Measured with immunoSEQ multiplex PCR; TCRdb has only the in-frame clones, and not every one. The data show 75,000 to 100,000 clones, 70% to 90% seen once. The rearrangement links TRBV5-1 to TRBJ2-2; 8 positions match TRBD2. The specimen was peripheral blood. This sequence was found in a man aged 65 to 79 with acute or convalescent COVID-19. This chain's CDR3 is CASSFLSGGVTGELFF. The CDR3, as DNA: TGCGCCAGCAGCTTTTTGAGCGGGGGAGTCACCGGGGAGCTGTTTTTT.